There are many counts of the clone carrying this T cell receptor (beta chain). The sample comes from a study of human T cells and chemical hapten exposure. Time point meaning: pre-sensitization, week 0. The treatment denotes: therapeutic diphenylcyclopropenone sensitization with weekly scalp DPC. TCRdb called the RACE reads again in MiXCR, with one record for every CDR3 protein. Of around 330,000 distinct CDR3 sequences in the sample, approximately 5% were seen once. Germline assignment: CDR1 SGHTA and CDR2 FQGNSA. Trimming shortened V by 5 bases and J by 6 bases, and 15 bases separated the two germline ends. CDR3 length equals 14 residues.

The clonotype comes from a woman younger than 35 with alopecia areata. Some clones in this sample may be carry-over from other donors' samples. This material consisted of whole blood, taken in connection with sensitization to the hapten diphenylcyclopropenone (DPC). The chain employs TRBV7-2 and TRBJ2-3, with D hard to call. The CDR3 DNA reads TGTGCCAGCAGCCTCGATCCTAGTTCCGATACGCAGTATTTT. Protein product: CASSLDPSSDTQYF.